The 28 T cell receptor beta chains in this list originate from one sample, sequenced in a study of shared clonotypes between healthy human individuals. The method was immunoSEQ multiplex PCR; TCRdb's version includes in-frame clones alone and lacks a portion of them. The data contain 450,000 to 700,000 clones, just under 97% of them singletons. Selected positively for CCR7 and CD45RO-negative, naive CD8 cells excluded terminally differentiated effector memory CD45RA+ cells. The source material was naive CD8+ T cells sorted from blood. The source of these receptors is a woman aged 25 to 45 in good health.

The sample holds one count of this clone. This chain uses TRBV30 with TRBJ2-5; 11 bases are a match to TRBD1. The CDR3 spans 14 residues. V lost 7 bases, J lost 4 bases, and 8 bases stayed unmatched. Germline V CDR1 and CDR2: GTSNPN, SVGIG (reference sequence). This CDR3 is CALPGQGEIETQYF. CDR3 sequence (DNA): TGTGCCTTGCCGGGACAGGGGGAGATAGAGACCCAGTACTTC.

The chain carries TRBV7-6 and TRBJ2-2; the D is unclear. The CDR3 sequence is 13 residues long. Trimming pared 0 bases from V and 6 bases from J, leaving 5 bases between. The V gene's germline CDR1 is SGHVS and CDR2 FNYEAQ. CDR3 protein: CASSLAIPGELFF. The CDR3 DNA reads TGTGCCAGCAGCTTAGCGATTCCCGGGGAGCTGTTTTTT. The variable domain in full, with the rest retrieved from reference TRBV7-6 and TRBJ2-2, is GAGVSQSPRYKVTKRGQDVALRCDPISGHVSLYWYRQALGQGPEFLTYFNYEAQQDKSGLPNDRFSAERPEGSISTLTIQRTEQRDSAMYRCASSLAIPGELFFGEGSRLTVL.

This sequence joins TRBV4-1 and TRBJ2-1; 9 positions match TRBD1. CDR3 length: 18 residues. The germline CDR1 and CDR2 sequences are MGHRA and YSYEKL. V dropped 5 bases and J dropped 2; count of bases not matched to a gene: 13. In DNA form, the CDR3 reads TGCGCCAGCAGCTACCGGGACAGGGAGGGTAGAGCCTACAATGAGCAGTTCTTC. It yields the protein CASSYRDREGRAYNEQFF.

The chain couples TRBV14 to TRBJ2-1; tentatively, D is TRBD1 or TRBD2 (5 bases each). The CDR3 consists of 15 residues. CDR1 and CDR2 (germline): SGHDN, FVKESK. Trimming removed 1 base at V and 6 bases at J, with 13 bases between. CDR3 in amino acids: CASSQAGRAPNEQFF. The DNA of the CDR3 is TGTGCCAGCAGCCAAGCAGGGAGAGCCCCCAATGAGCAGTTCTTC.

On this clone: This sample includes further DNA sequences coding for the same CDR3. The V call is TRBV9, the J call TRBJ2-7; perhaps D is TRBD1 or TRBD2 (5 bases each). Germline V gene data show CDR1 as SGDLS and CDR2 as YYNGEE. This CDR3 has 13 amino acids. V was cut by 2 bases and J by 1 base, with 7 bases left in between. Here the CDR3 DNA reads TGTGCCAGCAGCGTGGGGGTTTCCTACGAGCAGTACTTC. Protein sequence: CASSVGVSYEQYF.

This clone is a singleton in its sample. The rearrangement joins TRBV11-1 to TRBJ1-1; D gene unclear. This CDR3 spans 14 amino acids. Trimming left V 5 bases short and J 7 bases short, with 17 bases between. CDR1 is SGHAT and CDR2 is FQDESV in the germline V gene (reference sequence). Here the CDR3 DNA reads TGTGCCAGCAGCGGCGTTGAACGGGTCTTTGAAGCTTTCTTT. Translation: CASSGVERVFEAFF.

The rearrangement uses TRBV27 and TRBJ2-2; D is ambiguous. The CDR3 contains 15 residues. Germline V gives CDR1 MNHEY, CDR2 SMNVEV (reference sequence). Trimming took off 1 base at V and 3 bases at J, with 9 bases between the two ends. The CDR3 DNA is TGTGCCAGCAGTTTATTATTCAGCTACACCGGGGAGCTGTTTTTT. Amino acid sequence: CASSLLFSYTGELFF.

The genes are TRBV11-3 and TRBJ2-1; D is unresolved. Germline CDR1 and CDR2: SGHNT and YENEEA. This CDR3 has 12 amino acids. The V end was cut by 6 bases, the J end by 2 bases, with 5 bases between. The CDR3 sequence is CASSQTYNEQFF. The CDR3, as DNA: TGTGCCAGCAGTCAAACCTACAATGAGCAGTTCTTC.

The V call is TRBV2, the J call TRBJ1-3; D is uncertain. There are 14 residues in the CDR3. Germline V gene data show CDR1 as SNHLY and CDR2 as FYNNEI. V was pared by 3 bases and J by 0 bases, with 6 bases between. CDR3 nucleotide sequence: TGTGCCAGCAGTGACGGATTCTCTGGAAACACCATATATTTT. Its translation: CASSDGFSGNTIYF.

This clone was seen once. The chain carries TRBV9 and TRBJ2-5; D unresolved. The CDR3 extends over 15 amino acids. In germline, CDR1 is SGDLS, CDR2 YYNGEE. Trimming took off 2 bases at V and 3 bases at J, with 14 bases between the two ends. This chain's CDR3 is CASSVGFLPEETQYF. DNA of the CDR3: TGTGCCAGCAGCGTGGGATTTTTGCCCGAAGAGACCCAGTACTTC.

The rearrangement links TRBV6-6 to TRBJ2-7, with TRBD2 identical over 7 bases. This CDR3 has 13 residues. J gave up 5 bases and V 6 bases, and 7 bases lay outside the gene matches. The germline gives CDR1 MNHNY, CDR2 SVGAGI (reference sequence). CDR3 bases: TGTGCCAGCAGGGGGAGCGGGATAAACGAGCAGTACTTC. Translation gives CASRGSGINEQYF.

This chain links TRBV5-1 with TRBJ2-7, with D tentatively TRBD2 (5 bases). Per the germline V gene, CDR1 is SGHRS and CDR2 is YFSETQ. CDR3 length: 17 amino acids. The V and J ends lost 4 bases and 3 bases respectively, with 23 bases between them. The CDR3 region has the DNA TGCGCCAGCAGCCATCACCAGGCAGCGGTAGCAGTCTACGAGCAGTACTTC. Translated, it gives CASSHHQAAVAVYEQYF.

The J gene is TRBJ2-7, the V gene TRBV4-2, with unresolved D. Trimming removed 0 bases from V and 2 bases from J, with 11 bases in between. Germline CDR1 and CDR2: LGHNA and YNFKEQ. There are 15 residues in the CDR3. In DNA, the CDR3 is TGTGCCAGCAGCCAAGATGAAGGACCAACCTACGAGCAGTACTTC. Its protein is CASSQDEGPTYEQYF.

In its sample, this clone was seen a few times. The chain carries TRBV10-3 and TRBJ1-5; D not resolved. Between the trimmed V and J ends, which lost 1 base and 5 bases, there was a span of 12 bases. The CDR3 spans 15 residues. Germline-derived CDR1 and CDR2 are ENHRY and SYGVKD. CDR3 region: CAISEYLDFDQPQHF. CDR3 coding DNA: TGTGCCATCAGTGAGTATCTGGACTTCGATCAGCCCCAGCATTTT.

The V call is TRBV7-9, the J call TRBJ2-7; D unresolved. CDR3 length: 14 amino acids. Trimming cost V 6 bases and J 3 bases, with 15 bases left between them. CDR1 is SEHNR, CDR2 FQNEAQ, per germline (reference sequence). Here the CDR3 reads CASSPGGENYEQYF. The CDR3 DNA sequence: TGTGCCAGCAGTCCAGGTGGGGAAAACTACGAGCAGTACTTC.

The rearrangement uses TRBV30 and TRBJ1-5; possibly TRBD1 for D (6 bases). CDR3 length equals 15 residues. V was shortened by 1 base and J by 0 bases, with 10 bases between the two germline ends. The germline gives CDR1 GTSNPN, CDR2 SVGIG (reference sequence). The CDR3 here is CAWSDGTHSNQPQHF. Here the CDR3 DNA reads TGTGCCTGGAGTGATGGGACACATAGCAATCAGCCCCAGCATTTT.

The V and J genes are TRBV13 and TRBJ2-1; 12 bases match TRBD1. The CDR3 covers 14 residues. Trimming took 9 bases from V and 7 from J; bases not matched to a gene: 7. CDR1 is PRHDT, CDR2 FYEKMQ, per germline (reference sequence). The CDR3: CASTGTGGRNEQFF. The CDR3 DNA reads TGTGCCAGTACCGGGACAGGGGGCAGGAATGAGCAGTTCTTC.

For this clone: The same CDR3 can be traced to other DNA sequences in this sample. The gene calls are TRBV7-9 and TRBJ1-2; D is undetermined. Germline CDR1 SEHNR, CDR2 FQNEAQ (reference sequence). This CDR3 is 13 amino acids long. V was cut by 1 base and J by 2 bases, with 5 bases left in between. CDR3 nucleotide sequence: TGTGCCAGCAGCTTAGGTGGGAACTATGGCTACACCTTC. As protein: CASSLGGNYGYTF.

This sequence joins TRBV9 and TRBJ2-7; 11 bases match TRBD1. Germline values: CDR1 SGDLS, CDR2 YYNGEE. The J segment lost 2 bases and the V segment lost 4 bases, leaving 2 bases of the junction unmatched. The CDR3 loop spans 14 amino acids. The CDR3 loop reads CASSQGQGAYEQYF. In DNA form, the CDR3 reads TGTGCCAGCAGCCAGGGACAGGGGGCCTACGAGCAGTACTTC.

V and J are TRBV9 and TRBJ2-1, with D perhaps TRBD1 or TRBD2 (6 bases each). V lost 4 bases, J lost 16 bases, and 24 bases lay in between. The germline V gene encodes CDR1 SGDLS and CDR2 YYNGEE. The CDR3 is made up of 14 amino acids. The CDR3 region is CASSPPEGDNLKFF. The CDR3 DNA reads TGTGCCAGCAGCCCACCGGAGGGGGACAATCTTAAATTCTTC.

This chain uses TRBV15 with TRBJ1-5, with D possibly matching TRBD1 (6 bases). Trimming shortened V by 5 bases and J by 1 base, and 9 bases separated the two germline ends. Germline lookup yields CDR1 LNHNV and CDR2 YYDKDF (reference sequence). The CDR3 is made up of 14 amino acids. CDR3 residues: CATSVGASNQPQHF. CDR3 sequence (DNA): TGTGCCACCAGCGTGGGGGCGAGCAATCAGCCCCAGCATTTT.

CDR3 protein: CASSVLGFAGEWNEQFF. The CDR3 nucleotides are TGTGCCAGCAGCGTTTTGGGGTTTGCGGGAGAGTGGAATGAGCAGTTCTTC. The chain recombines TRBV9 with TRBJ2-1; 7 nucleotides match TRBD2. The CDR3 consists of 17 residues. CDR1 and CDR2 (germline): SGDLS, YYNGEE. The V segment lost 2 bases and the J segment 7 bases; nucleotides outside the gene matches: 15.

V and J are TRBV7-6 and TRBJ2-1; D remains unclear. CDR3 length equals 11 residues. CDR1 is SGHVS and CDR2 is FNYEAQ in the germline V gene. The ends were cut back, 1 base at V and 10 bases at J, with 5 bases in the middle. This CDR3 reads CASSLGPEQFF. The CDR3 coding sequence is TGTGCCAGCAGCTTAGGTCCGGAGCAGTTCTTC.

This chain uses TRBV7-9 with TRBJ2-3; D is tentatively TRBD1 or TRBD2 (5 bases each). The CDR3 extends over 16 amino acids. Germline V lookup: CDR1 SEHNR, CDR2 FQNEAQ (reference sequence). Trimming took off 4 bases at V and 0 bases at J, with 14 bases between the two ends. The CDR3 DNA reads TGTGCCAGCAGCTCGAGGGACGGCACTAGCACAGATACGCAGTATTTT. Translating it yields CASSSRDGTSTDTQYF.

As for this clone: Distinct nucleotide sequences in the sample also encode this CDR3. This chain uses TRBV27 with TRBJ2-1; D is ambiguous. The CDR3 length is 13 residues. Germline-derived CDR1 and CDR2 are MNHEY and SMNVEV (reference sequence). V was pared by 3 bases and J by 5 bases, with 8 bases between. The DNA for the CDR3 is TGTGCCAGCAGTTTGTCGAAGAACAATGAGCAGTTCTTC. Protein: CASSLSKNNEQFF.

The chain recombines TRBV5-8 with TRBJ2-5, with D perhaps matching TRBD2 (6 bases). The J call may be in error: the DNA end matches TRBJ2-7 better. Germline values: CDR1 SGHTS, CDR2 YDEGEE. The CDR3 extends over 13 amino acids. The CDR3 protein is CASSFSGSYEQYF. CDR3 DNA sequence: TGTGCCAGCAGCTTCTCCGGGAGCTACGAGCAGTACTTC.

The chain couples TRBV5-4 to TRBJ1-2; 7 bases are a match to TRBD1. V lost 4 bases to trimming and J lost 4 bases; unmatched junction nucleotides: 7. CDR3 size: 14 residues. Germline V gene data show CDR1 as SGHNT and CDR2 as YYREEE (reference sequence). The CDR3 DNA sequence: TGTGCCAGCAGCGTTACAGGGGCTGGCTATGGCTACACCTTC. Encoded protein: CASSVTGAGYGYTF.

The chain couples TRBV25-1 to TRBJ2-5; possible D gene TRBD1, 5 bases. Germline-derived CDR1 and CDR2 are MGHDK and SYGVNS. Trimming cost V 4 bases and J 9 bases, with 9 bases left between them. This CDR3 contains 11 residues. DNA of the CDR3: TGTGCCAGCAGTGGGGGCTGGGCCCAGTACTTC. Translation gives CASSGGWAQYF.